This T cell receptor (beta chain) was documented in a study of blood T cell repertoires in COVID-19. CDR1 KGHSH and CDR2 LQKENI come from the germline V gene. J gave up 2 bases and V 2 bases, and 5 bases lay outside the gene matches. This CDR3 comprises 16 residues. Measured with immunoSEQ multiplex PCR; TCRdb has only the in-frame clones, and not every one. The profile covers approximately 200,000 clones, with about nine tenths appearing a single time and 2% to 2.5% taken by the ten largest. The chain employs TRBV18 and TRBJ1-3; the match to TRBD1 covers 8 bases. This sequence was found in a woman in her 30s who had recovered from COVID-19. The specimen was PBMCs or T cells enriched from blood (not recorded which). The CDR3 sequence: CASSPGQGATGNTIYF. CDR3 DNA: TGTGCCAGCTCACCAGGCCAGGGGGCAACTGGAAACACCATATATTTT. Using reference TRBV18 and TRBJ1-3 for the parts outside the CDR3, the full variable domain is NAGVMQNPRHLVRRRGQEARLRCSPMKGHSHVYWYRQLPEEGLKFMVYLQKENIIDESGMPKERFSAEFPKEGPSILRIQQVVRGDSAAYFCASSPGQGATGNTIYFGEGSWLTVV.